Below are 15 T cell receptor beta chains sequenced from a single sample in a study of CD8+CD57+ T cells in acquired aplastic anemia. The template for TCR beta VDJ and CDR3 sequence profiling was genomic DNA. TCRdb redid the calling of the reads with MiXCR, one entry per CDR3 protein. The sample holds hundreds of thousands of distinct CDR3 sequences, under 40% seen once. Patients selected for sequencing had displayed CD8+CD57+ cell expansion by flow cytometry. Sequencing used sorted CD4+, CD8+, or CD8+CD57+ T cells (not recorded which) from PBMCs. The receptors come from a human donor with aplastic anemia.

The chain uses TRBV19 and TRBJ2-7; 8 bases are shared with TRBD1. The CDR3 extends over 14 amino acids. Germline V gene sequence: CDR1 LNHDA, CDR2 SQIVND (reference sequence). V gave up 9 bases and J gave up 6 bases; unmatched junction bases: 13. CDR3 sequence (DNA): TGTGCCAGCTTGCCGACAGGGGTTAATGGCGAGCAGTACTTC. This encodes CASLPTGVNGEQYF.

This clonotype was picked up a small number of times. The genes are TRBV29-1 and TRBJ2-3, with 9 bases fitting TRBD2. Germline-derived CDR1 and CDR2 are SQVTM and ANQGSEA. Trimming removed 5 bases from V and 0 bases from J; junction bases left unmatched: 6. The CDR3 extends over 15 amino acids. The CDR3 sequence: CSVSTSGSSTDTQYF. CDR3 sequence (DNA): TGCAGCGTTAGCACTAGCGGGTCTAGCACAGATACGCAGTATTTT.

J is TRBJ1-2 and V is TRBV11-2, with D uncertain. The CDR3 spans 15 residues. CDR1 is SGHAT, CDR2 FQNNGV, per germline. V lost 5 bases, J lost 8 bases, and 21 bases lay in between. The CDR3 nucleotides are TGTGCCAGCAGCCCACCGGGGAGCGGGAGGTCAGGCTACACCTTC. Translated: CASSPPGSGRSGYTF.

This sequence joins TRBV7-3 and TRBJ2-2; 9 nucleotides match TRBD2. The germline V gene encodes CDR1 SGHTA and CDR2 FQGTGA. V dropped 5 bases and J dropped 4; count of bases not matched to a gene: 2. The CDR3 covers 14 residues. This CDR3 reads CASSAGGSTGELFF. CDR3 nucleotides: TGTGCCAGCAGCGCGGGGGGGAGCACCGGGGAGCTGTTTTTT.

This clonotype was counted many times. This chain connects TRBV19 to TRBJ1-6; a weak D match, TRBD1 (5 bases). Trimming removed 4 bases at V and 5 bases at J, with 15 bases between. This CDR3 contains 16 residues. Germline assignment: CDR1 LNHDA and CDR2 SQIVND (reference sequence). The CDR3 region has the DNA TGTGCCAGTAGTAGGATAAGTGGGACCCATAATTCACCCCTCCACTTT. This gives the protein CASSRISGTHNSPLHF.

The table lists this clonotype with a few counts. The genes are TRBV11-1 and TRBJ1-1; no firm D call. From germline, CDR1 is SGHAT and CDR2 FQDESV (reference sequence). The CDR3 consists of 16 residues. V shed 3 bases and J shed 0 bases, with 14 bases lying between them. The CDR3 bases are TGTGCCAGCAGCTTGGAGGGAGGACGGCTGAACACTGAAGCTTTCTTT. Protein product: CASSLEGGRLNTEAFF.

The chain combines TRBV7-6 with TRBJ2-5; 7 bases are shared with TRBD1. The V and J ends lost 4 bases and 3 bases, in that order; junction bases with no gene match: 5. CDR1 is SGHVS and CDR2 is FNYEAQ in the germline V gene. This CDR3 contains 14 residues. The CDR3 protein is CASSSGQLKETQYF. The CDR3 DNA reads TGTGCCAGCAGCTCGGGACAGTTAAAAGAGACCCAGTACTTC.

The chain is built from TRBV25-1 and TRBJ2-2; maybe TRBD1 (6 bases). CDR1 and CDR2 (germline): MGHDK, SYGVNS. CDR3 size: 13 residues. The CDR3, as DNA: TGTGCTAACCGGGACATACACACCGGGGAGCTGTTTTTT. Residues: CANRDIHTGELFF.

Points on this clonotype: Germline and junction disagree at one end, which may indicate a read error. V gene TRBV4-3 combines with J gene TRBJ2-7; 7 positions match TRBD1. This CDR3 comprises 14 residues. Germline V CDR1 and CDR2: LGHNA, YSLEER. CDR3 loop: CAGSRDSASYEQYF. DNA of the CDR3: TGCGCCGGCAGCCGGGACAGCGCTTCCTACGAGCAGTACTTC.

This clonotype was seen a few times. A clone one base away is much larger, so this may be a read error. The CDR3 loop reads CASKGTGFYQLQHF. The CDR3 DNA is TGTGCCAGTAAGGGGACAGGGTTTTATCAGCTCCAGCATTTT. The rearrangement links TRBV19 to TRBJ1-5; 9 nucleotides match TRBD1. Germline assignment: CDR1 LNHDA and CDR2 SQIVND (reference sequence). This CDR3 contains 14 residues.

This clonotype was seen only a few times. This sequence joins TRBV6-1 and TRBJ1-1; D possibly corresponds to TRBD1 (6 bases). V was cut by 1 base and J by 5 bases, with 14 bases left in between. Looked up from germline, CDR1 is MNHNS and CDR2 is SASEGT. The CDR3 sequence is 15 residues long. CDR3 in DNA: TGTGCCAGCAGTGAAGAGGTGGGGGCATGGACTGAAGCTTTCTTT. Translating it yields CASSEEVGAWTEAFF.

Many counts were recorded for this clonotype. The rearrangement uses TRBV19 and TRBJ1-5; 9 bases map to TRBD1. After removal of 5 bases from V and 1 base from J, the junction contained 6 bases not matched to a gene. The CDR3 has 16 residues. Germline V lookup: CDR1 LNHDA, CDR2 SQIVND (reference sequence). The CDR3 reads CASSATGTGSNQPQHF. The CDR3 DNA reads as TGTGCCAGTAGTGCGACCGGGACAGGGAGCAATCAGCCCCAGCATTTT.

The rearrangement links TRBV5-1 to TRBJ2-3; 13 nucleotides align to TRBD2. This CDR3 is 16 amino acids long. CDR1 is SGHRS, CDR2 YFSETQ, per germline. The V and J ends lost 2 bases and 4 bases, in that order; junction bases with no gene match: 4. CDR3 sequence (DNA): TGCGCCAGCAGCTTAAGGACTAGCGGGAGAGCAGATACGCAGTATTTT. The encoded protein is CASSLRTSGRADTQYF.

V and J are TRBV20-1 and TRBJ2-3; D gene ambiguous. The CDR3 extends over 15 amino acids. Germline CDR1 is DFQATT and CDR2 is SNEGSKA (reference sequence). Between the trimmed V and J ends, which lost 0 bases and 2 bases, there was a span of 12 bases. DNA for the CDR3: TGCAGTGCTAGAGACAGGATATTAAACACAGATACGCAGTATTTT. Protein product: CSARDRILNTDTQYF.

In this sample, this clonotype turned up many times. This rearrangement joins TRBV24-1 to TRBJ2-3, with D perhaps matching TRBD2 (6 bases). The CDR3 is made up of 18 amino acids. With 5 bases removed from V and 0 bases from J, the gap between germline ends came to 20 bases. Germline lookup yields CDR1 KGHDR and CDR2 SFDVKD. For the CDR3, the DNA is TGTGCCACCAGTGGCCGTGGTGATAGCGGAGCTAGCACAGATACGCAGTATTTT. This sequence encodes CATSGRGDSGASTDTQYF.